These T cell receptor beta chains were read from a single sample in a study of T cells in Graves' hyperthyroidism and ophthalmopathy. MiXCR, run by TCRdb on the multiplex PCR reads, gives a single entry per CDR3 protein. This table holds nearly 750,000 distinct CDR3 sequences, around 40% found once. The sequenced material came from blood. The receptor source for this set is a woman between 40 and 55 years old with Graves' hyperthyroidism. Both conserved end residues are part of each CDR3. A D gene is named only where the DNA matches it firmly. Size is stated for part of the rows, as once, few or many counts, or as a class when the clone is expanded.

>TRBJ1-2|TRBV6-5|.|.
TGTGCCAGCAGGGCCAGGGAGCACCCGAATGGCTACACCTTC
CASRAREHPNGYTF
>TRBJ1-5|TRBV30|once|.
TGTGCCTGGAGTAACCAGGGGAGTCAGCCCCAGCATTTT
CAWSNQGSQPQHF
>TRBJ1-2|TRBV9|few|TRBD1
TGTGCCAGCAGCGTGACGGGACAGGCAACATCCAACTATGGCTACACCTTC
CASSVTGQATSNYGYTF
>TRBJ1-1|TRBV6-5|.|.
TGTGCCAGCCAAAAAACAGGGCCCGGTGAAGCTTTCTTT
CASQKTGPGEAFF
>TRBJ1-2|TRBV7-9|.|TRBD1
TGTGCCAGCAGCGGGACAGGGGGGCATGGCTACATCTTC
CASSGTGGHGYIF
>TRBJ1-3|TRBV29-1|.|.
TGCAGCGTCCATCTGGGGGGAGCTGGAAACACCATATATTTT
CSVHLGGAGNTIYF
>TRBJ1-2|TRBV7-3|many|.
TGTGCCAGCAGCTTAGAACGTGGTGGCTACACCTTC
CASSLERGGYTF
>TRBJ1-2|TRBV7-9|.|.
TGCGCCAGCAGCCAAAAGGGAAGGGACCGGTATGGCTACACCTTC
CASSQKGRDRYGYTF
>TRBJ1-1|TRBV7-8|many|.
TGTGCCAGCAGCTTAGGGACAGTTGGGGAAGCTTTCTTT
CASSLGTVGEAFF
>TRBJ1-4|TRBV24-1|many|.
TGTGCCACCAGTGCCCCGAGGGGAAAGGAGGAAAAACTGTTTTTT
CATSAPRGKEEKLFF
>TRBJ2-5|TRBV10-3|.|TRBD1
TGTGCCATCAGTGAGTCAGACAGGGTGGGCCAAGGGGCCCAGTACTTC
CAISESDRVGQGAQYF
>TRBJ1-4|TRBV3-1|.|.
TGTGCCAGCAGCCAAGGACCGGGCTGGACCACAACGCCGATAGGGGCTAATGAAAAACTGTTTTTT
CASSQGPGWTTTPIGANEKLFF
>TRBJ1-1|TRBV9|many|.
TGTGCCAGCAGCGTAGGGGGAATGAACACTGAAGCTTTCTTT
CASSVGGMNTEAFF
>TRBJ2-2|TRBV24-1|many|TRBD1
TGTGCCACCAGAGGACAGGGCGGCACCGGGGAGCTGTTTTTT
CATRGQGGTGELFF
>TRBJ2-6|TRBV5-1|few|.
TGCGCCAGCAGCCAAGACCCCCAGCCCTCTGGGGCCAACGTCCTGACTTTC
CASSQDPQPSGANVLTF
>TRBJ1-5|TRBV4-3|many|.
TGCGCCAGCAGCCAAGATACGTTTCAGCCCCAGCATTTT
CASSQDTFQPQHF
>TRBJ1-1|TRBV19|many|.
TGTGCCAGTAGCCACCGGGACACATCCCGAGAAGCTTTCTTT
CASSHRDTSREAFF
>TRBJ1-1|TRBV7-2|many|.
TGTGCCAGCAGCTCCGGATTGACTGAAGCTTTCTTT
CASSSGLTEAFF
>TRBJ2-7|TRBV4-3|few|TRBD1
TGCGCCAGCAGCCAAGAAACAGGGGCAGGCGAGCAGTACTTC
CASSQETGAGEQYF
>TRBJ1-5|TRBV4-1|.|.
TGCGCCAGCAGCCAAGTAGAGGGGAAGGGGGACAATCAGCCCCAGCATTTT
CASSQVEGKGDNQPQHF
>TRBJ1-1|TRBV5-4|few|.
TGTGCCAGCAGCTTGACGCCCCCTTCTCAGAACACTGAAGCTTTCTTT
CASSLTPPSQNTEAFF
>TRBJ2-7|TRBV7-9|.|.
TGTGCCAGCAGCTACCCCGGGACCATTTACGAGCAGTACTTC
CASSYPGTIYEQYF
>TRBJ1-2|TRBV5-1|few|.
TGCGCCAGCAGCTCATACAGGTTAAACTATGGCTACACCTTC
CASSSYRLNYGYTF
>TRBJ1-2|TRBV10-3|once|TRBD1
TGTGCCATCAGTGAGTCAGACAGGGAGCGTGGCTACACCTTC
CAISESDRERGYTF
>TRBJ2-7|TRBV25-1|once|TRBD2
TGTGCCAGTGTTACCGGACTAGCGGGAGCCGGGCACGAGCAGTACTTC
CASVTGLAGAGHEQYF
>TRBJ2-5|TRBV7-2|.|TRBD1
TGTGCCAGCAGCTTAGATCGGACAGGAGGACAAGAGACCCAGTACTTC
CASSLDRTGGQETQYF